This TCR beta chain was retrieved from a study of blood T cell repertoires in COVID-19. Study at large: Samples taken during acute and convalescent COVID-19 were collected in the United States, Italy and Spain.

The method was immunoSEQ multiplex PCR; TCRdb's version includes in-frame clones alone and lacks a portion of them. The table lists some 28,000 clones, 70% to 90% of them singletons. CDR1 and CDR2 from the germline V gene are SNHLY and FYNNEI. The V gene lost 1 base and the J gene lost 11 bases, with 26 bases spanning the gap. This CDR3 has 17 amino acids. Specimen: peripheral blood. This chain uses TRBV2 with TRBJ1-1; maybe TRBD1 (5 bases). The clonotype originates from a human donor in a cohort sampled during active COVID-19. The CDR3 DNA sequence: TGTGCCAGCAGTGAAGAGGTTGGCTACAGCTCAACGGGGGGGGCTTTCTTT. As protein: CASSEEVGYSSTGGAFF. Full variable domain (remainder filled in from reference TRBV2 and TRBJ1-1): EPEVTQTPSHQVTQMGQEVILRCVPISNHLYFYWYRQILGQKVEFLVSFYNNEISEKSEIFDDQFSVERPDGSNFTLKIRSTKLEDSAMYFCASSEEVGYSSTGGAFFGQGTRLTVV.